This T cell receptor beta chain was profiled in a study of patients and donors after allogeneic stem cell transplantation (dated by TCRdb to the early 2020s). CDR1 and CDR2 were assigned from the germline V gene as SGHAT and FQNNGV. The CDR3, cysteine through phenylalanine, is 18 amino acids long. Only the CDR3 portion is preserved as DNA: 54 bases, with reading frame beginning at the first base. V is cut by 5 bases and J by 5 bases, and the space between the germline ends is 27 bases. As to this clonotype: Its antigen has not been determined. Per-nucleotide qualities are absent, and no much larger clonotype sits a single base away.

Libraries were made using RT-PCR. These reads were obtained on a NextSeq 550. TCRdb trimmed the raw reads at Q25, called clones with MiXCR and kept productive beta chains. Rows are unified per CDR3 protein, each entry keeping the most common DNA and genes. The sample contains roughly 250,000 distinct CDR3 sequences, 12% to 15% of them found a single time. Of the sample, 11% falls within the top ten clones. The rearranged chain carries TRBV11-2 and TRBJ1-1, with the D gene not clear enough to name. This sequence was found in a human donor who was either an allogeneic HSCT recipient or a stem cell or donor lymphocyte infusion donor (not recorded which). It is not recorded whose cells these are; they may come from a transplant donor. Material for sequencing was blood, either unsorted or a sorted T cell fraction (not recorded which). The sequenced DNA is TGTGCCAGCAGCCCGACGACGTGGGGAGCGGGCAGACGAACTGAAGCTTTCTTT. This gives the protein CASSPTTWGAGRRTEAFF.